Presented here are 20 T cell receptor beta chains from one specimen sequenced in a study of shared clonotypes between healthy human individuals. Profiled with immunoSEQ multiplex PCR; TCRdb holds only in-frame clones, not every one. Among some 1.5 million clones listed, roughly 95% were seen once. Sample: naive CD4+ T cells sorted from blood. Sample subset: CD45RA+ positively selected. All receptors derive from a man aged 30-40 years in good health.

The chain uses TRBV11-1 and TRBJ2-1; 9 bases map to TRBD2. J lost 7 bases, V lost 5 bases, and 6 bases had no gene match. There are 14 residues in the CDR3. CDR1 and CDR2 (germline): SGHAT, FQDESV (reference sequence). CDR3 sequence (DNA): TGTGCCAGCAGCCCCAGGAGCGGGAGGAATGAGCAGTTCTTC. Its protein is CASSPRSGRNEQFF.

This chain uses TRBV4-1 with TRBJ1-1; TRBD1 is a possible D gene (6 bases). Germline loops: CDR1 MGHRA, CDR2 YSYEKL. The CDR3 contains 18 residues. The V and J ends lost 4 bases and 0 bases respectively, with 21 bases between them. The CDR3 DNA follows: TGCGCCAGCAGCCCTTCAGGAGGGGGAAATGACCTGAACACTGAAGCTTTCTTT. Translation gives CASSPSGGGNDLNTEAFF.

CDR3 in DNA: TGTGCCAGCAGTGTGCACAGCCCGGGGGAGACCCAGTACTTC. Translating gives CASSVHSPGETQYF. This chain joins TRBV2 and TRBJ2-5; D possibly corresponds to TRBD2 (5 bases). CDR3 length: 14 residues. Germline-derived CDR1 and CDR2 are SNHLY and FYNNEI. V dropped 4 bases and J dropped 5 bases, with 14 bases sitting between them.

The chain joins TRBV7-9 to TRBJ2-2; TRBD1 matches at 7 bases. Germline trimming cut 3 bases from V and 2 bases from J; bases unmatched to any gene: 9. This CDR3 is built from 17 residues. CDR1 and CDR2 from the germline V gene are SEHNR and FQNEAQ (reference sequence). Written as DNA, the CDR3 is TGTGCCAGCAGCTTTGGCCCGGGACAGACCAACACCGGGGAGCTGTTTTTT. Translation gives CASSFGPGQTNTGELFF.

This rearrangement joins TRBV29-1 to TRBJ2-3; perhaps TRBD2 as D (5 bases). Trimming stripped 5 bases from V and 5 bases from J, with 14 bases between. Looked up from germline, CDR1 is SQVTM and CDR2 is ANQGSEA. The CDR3 runs 13 residues. The CDR3 DNA sequence: TGCAGCGTTTCGGGGAGAGCGGTAGATACGCAGTATTTT. Translating gives CSVSGRAVDTQYF.

The rearrangement uses TRBV18 and TRBJ2-4, with 8 bases lining up with TRBD1. Germline lookup yields CDR1 KGHSH and CDR2 LQKENI. Germline trimming cut 3 bases from V and 15 bases from J; bases unmatched to any gene: 16. This CDR3 comprises 15 residues. DNA of the CDR3: TGTGCCAGCTCACCCCTTGAAGGGACAGGAAAGGGGGGGTACTTC. Translated, it gives CASSPLEGTGKGGYF.

The rearrangement joins TRBV6-1 to TRBJ2-7, with D perhaps given as TRBD1 or TRBD2 (5 bases each). The V gene lost 11 bases and the J gene lost 3 bases, with 23 bases spanning the gap. There are 15 residues in the CDR3. Germline CDR1 MNHNS, CDR2 SASEGT. The CDR3 region has the DNA TGTGCCTGCCGGGCAGTTAGAGGGGACCACTACGAGCAGTACTTC. It codes for CACRAVRGDHYEQYF.

The chain links TRBV28 to TRBJ2-1, with 9 positions matching TRBD2. CDR1 is MDHEN and CDR2 is SYDVKM in the germline V gene. The ends lost 8 bases at V and 4 bases at J; junction bases unmatched: 6. The CDR3 length is 14 residues. This chain's CDR3 is CASGSGGPYNEQFF. CDR3 nucleotide sequence: TGTGCCAGCGGGAGCGGGGGGCCATACAATGAGCAGTTCTTC. Full variable domain (outside the CDR3, taken from reference TRBV28 and TRBJ2-1): DVKVTQSSRYLVKRTGEKVFLECVQDMDHENMFWYRQDPGLGLRLIYFSYDVKMKEKGDIPEGYSVSREKKERFSLILESASTNQTSMYLCASGSGGPYNEQFFGPGTRLTVL.

The chain uses TRBV5-1 and TRBJ1-3; D is perhaps TRBD1 (6 bases). This CDR3 comprises 15 residues. Germline V gives CDR1 SGHRS, CDR2 YFSETQ. The V end was cut by 8 bases, the J end by 2 bases, with 17 bases between. CDR3 sequence: CASSTGFTAGNTIYF. For the CDR3, the DNA is TGCGCCAGTTCGACAGGCTTCACTGCTGGAAACACCATATATTTT. The full variable domain, completed using reference TRBV5-1 and TRBJ1-3, is KAGVTQTPRYLIKTRGQQVTLSCSPISGHRSVSWYQQTPGQGLQFLFEYFSETQRNKGNFPGRFSGRQFSNSRSEMNVSTLELGDSALYLCASSTGFTAGNTIYFGEGSWLTVV.

The chain's CDR3 is CATGRGSNQPQHF. The CDR3 bases are TGTGCCACCGGGCGGGGCTCCAATCAGCCCCAGCATTTT. The chain combines TRBV28 with TRBJ1-5, with a weak D call TRBD1 (5 bases). The ends were cut back, 10 bases at V and 3 bases at J, with 13 bases in the middle. This CDR3 has 13 residues. Germline CDR1 reads MDHEN; CDR2 reads SYDVKM.

This chain joins TRBV5-8 and TRBJ2-5; D not resolved. Germline V gene data show CDR1 as SGHTS and CDR2 as YDEGEE. This CDR3 contains 14 residues. Trimming pared 1 base from V and 5 bases from J, leaving 12 bases between. The CDR3 coding sequence is TGTGCCAGCAGCTTGTGGAGCCAACGGGAGACCCAGTACTTC. Its translation is CASSLWSQRETQYF.

The rearrangement uses TRBV29-1 and TRBJ2-1; 8 bases fit TRBD2. V was clipped by 7 bases and J by 1 base; unmatched bases: 6. This CDR3 has 14 amino acids. The germline gives CDR1 SQVTM, CDR2 ANQGSEA. The CDR3 here is CSGLSGGSYNEQFF. CDR3 bases: TGCAGCGGTCTTTCGGGAGGGTCCTACAATGAGCAGTTCTTC.

Concerning this clone: One end of the junction is discordant with germline, which a read error may explain. V is TRBV7-7 and J is TRBJ2-1, with D maybe TRBD2 (6 bases). Germline V lookup: CDR1 SSHAT, CDR2 FNYEAQ (reference sequence). The CDR3 covers 13 residues. The CDR3 reads CASSPLNRGEQFF. The CDR3 DNA follows: TGTGCTAGCAGCCCCCTCAATCGGGGGGAGCAGTTCTTC.

The rearrangement uses TRBV12-5 and TRBJ2-1; 11 bases line up with TRBD2. CDR3 length: 20 residues. Trimming took 7 bases from V and 7 from J; bases not matched to a gene: 24. Germline V gene lookup returns CDR1 LGHNT and CDR2 FRNRAP. The CDR3 protein is CASAKKVRGLLAGESNEQFF. Here the CDR3 DNA reads TGTGCTAGTGCCAAAAAGGTGAGGGGATTACTAGCGGGAGAATCAAATGAGCAGTTCTTC.

J is TRBJ2-7 and V is TRBV28; D possibly matches TRBD1 or TRBD2 (5 bases each). The CDR3 has 16 residues. Deletions cut 5 bases from V and 2 bases from J, with 19 bases between. CDR1 and CDR2 (germline): MDHEN, SYDVKM. This chain's CDR3 is CASSLMGWGRAYEQYF. DNA for the CDR3: TGTGCCAGCAGTCTTATGGGTTGGGGACGCGCCTACGAGCAGTACTTC. Full variable domain (outside the CDR3, taken from reference TRBV28 and TRBJ2-7): DVKVTQSSRYLVKRTGEKVFLECVQDMDHENMFWYRQDPGLGLRLIYFSYDVKMKEKGDIPEGYSVSREKKERFSLILESASTNQTSMYLCASSLMGWGRAYEQYFGPGTRLTVT.

This clone appeared a single time. V and J are TRBV5-4 and TRBJ2-7; 9 nucleotides agree with TRBD1. CDR3 length: 15 residues. Germline V lookup: CDR1 SGHNT, CDR2 YYREEE (reference sequence). J was trimmed by 4 bases and V by 5 bases; bases with no gene match: 10. CDR3 in DNA: TGTGCCAGCAGGTCCTCCGGGACAGGGAGGTACGAGCAGTACTTC. Protein product: CASRSSGTGRYEQYF. Full variable domain (remainder filled in from reference TRBV5-4 and TRBJ2-7): ETGVTQSPTHLIKTRGQQVTLRCSSQSGHNTVSWYQQALGQGPQFIFQYYREEENGRGNFPPRFSGLQFPNYSSELNVNALELDDSALYLCASRSSGTGRYEQYFGPGTRLTVT.

The chain combines TRBV11-2 with TRBJ2-1; D tentatively fits TRBD1 or TRBD2 (5 bases each). The V and J ends lost 1 base and 9 bases respectively, with 13 bases between them. This CDR3 contains 14 residues. From germline, CDR1 is SGHAT and CDR2 FQNNGV. For the CDR3, the DNA is TGTGCCAGCAGCTTAGGGCGGGTAAGGGGTGAGCAGTTCTTC. This gives the protein CASSLGRVRGEQFF.

The CDR3 sequence is CASSPSGPTGELFF. Here the CDR3 DNA reads TGTGCCAGCTCACCAAGTGGGCCAACCGGGGAGCTGTTTTTT. The chain recombines TRBV18 with TRBJ2-2; no clear D gene. The CDR3 covers 14 residues. V dropped 2 bases and J dropped 5 bases, with 9 bases sitting between them. Germline-derived CDR1 and CDR2 are KGHSH and LQKENI. The variable domain in full, with the rest retrieved from reference TRBV18 and TRBJ2-2, is NAGVMQNPRHLVRRRGQEARLRCSPMKGHSHVYWYRQLPEEGLKFMVYLQKENIIDESGMPKERFSAEFPKEGPSILRIQQVVRGDSAAYFCASSPSGPTGELFFGEGSRLTVL.

With regard to this clone: The same CDR3 arises from other DNA sequences in this sample as well. The rearrangement links TRBV2 to TRBJ2-7; TRBD2 matches 12 bases. The CDR3 runs 14 residues. Per germline, CDR1 SNHLY and CDR2 FYNNEI. Trimming removed 5 bases from V and 4 bases from J; junction bases left unmatched: 3. CDR3: CASSTTSGSYEQYF. In nucleotides, the CDR3 is TGTGCCAGCAGTACGACTAGCGGGAGTTACGAGCAGTACTTC.

The rearrangement links TRBV9 to TRBJ2-1; 7 bases line up with TRBD2. Germline V gene data show CDR1 as SGDLS and CDR2 as YYNGEE. J was trimmed by 3 bases and V by 4 bases; bases with no gene match: 7. The CDR3 totals 15 residues. The CDR3 protein is CASSPRDYNYNEQFF. The CDR3 region has the DNA TGTGCCAGCAGCCCACGGGACTATAACTACAATGAGCAGTTCTTC.